The 18 T cell receptor beta chains listed next were all sequenced from one sample in a study of blood T cells in healthy people across ages. Primed by a sample-barcoded 5' primer and a J-beta primer mix, a second PCR proceeded for about 7 to 12 cycles. TCRdb fed the 5' RACE reads into MiXCR, producing one record per CDR3 protein. The sample lists over 550,000 distinct CDR3 sequences, about 30% occurring once. The sequenced sample consisted of blood. These receptors originate from a woman older than 75 in good health.

This clonotype occurred many times. The rearrangement links TRBV12-3 or TRBV12-4 to TRBJ1-4, with no clear D. V was trimmed by 4 bases and J by 4 bases, leaving 10 bases between them. The CDR3 contains 14 residues. CDR3: CASSSEGLNEKLFF. The CDR3 DNA is TGTGCCAGCAGTTCTGAAGGGCTTAATGAAAAACTGTTTTTT.

This clonotype was picked up a small number of times. This sequence joins TRBV30 and TRBJ1-6; D is undetermined. V dropped 3 bases and J dropped 7 bases, with 7 bases sitting between them. Germline CDR1 reads GTSNPN; CDR2 reads SVGIG (reference sequence). CDR3 length: 12 amino acids. For the CDR3, the DNA is TGTGCCTGGAGCATACGGAATTCACCCCTCCACTTT. It encodes CAWSIRNSPLHF.

This clonotype came up once. One base away lies a much larger clone, so this may be a sequencing read error. V usage is TRBV28 and J usage is TRBJ2-5; D might be TRBD2 (7 bases). This CDR3 has 15 amino acids. Germline values: CDR1 MDHEN, CDR2 SYDVKM. CDR3 in DNA: TGTGCCGGCAGTTTCTTGCGGGGGCCTAAAGAGACCCAGTACTTC. As protein: CAGSFLRGPKETQYF.

A remark on this clonotype: It may be a read error: a sequence one base away is much more abundant. V is TRBV10-3 and J is TRBJ2-7; D might be TRBD1 or TRBD2, each matching 7 bases. The CDR3 spans 15 residues. Looked up from germline, CDR1 is ENHRY and CDR2 is SYGVKD. Trimming stripped 6 bases from V and 0 bases from J, with 15 bases between. The CDR3: CAIRGGTEASYEQYF. Here the CDR3 DNA reads TGTGCCATCAGGGGGGGGACAGAGGCCTCCTACGAGCAGTACTTC.

The sample holds many counts of this clonotype. One base away lies a much larger clone, so this may be a sequencing read error. V is TRBV5-1 and J is TRBJ2-5, with 7 bases aligning to TRBD2. V gave up 2 bases and J gave up 11 bases; unmatched junction bases: 3. CDR1 is SGHRS and CDR2 is YFSETQ in the germline V gene. This CDR3 comprises 11 residues. CDR3 sequence reads: CASSFLAEQYF. Here the CDR3 DNA reads TGCGCCAGCAGCTTCCTAGCGGAGCAGTACTTC.

This clonotype was recorded at least ten times. The chain is built from TRBV6-6 and TRBJ1-2, with D unclear. CDR1 is MNHNY, CDR2 SVGAGI, per germline (reference sequence). CDR3 length: 13 amino acids. The V and J ends lost 0 bases and 9 bases respectively, with 11 bases between them. The CDR3 DNA is TGTGCCAGCAGTTACTCGAGAGGCGGGAGCTACACCTTC. The encoded protein is CASSYSRGGSYTF.

This clonotype was observed a handful of times. Being one base from a much bigger clone, this may be a read error. The chain has TRBV20-1 and TRBJ2-7; D unclear. The J call is uncertain, as TRBJ2-4 better fits the DNA end. This CDR3 region has 12 residues. Germline V gives CDR1 DFQATT, CDR2 SNEGSKA (reference sequence). CDR3 loop: CRARDQSVIQYF. The CDR3 DNA follows: TGCAGGGCTAGAGATCAAAGCGTCATTCAGTACTTC.

Concerning this clonotype itself: This may be a read error, as it is one base from a much larger clone. V is TRBV5-5 and J is TRBJ2-1, with 7 bases identical to TRBD1. Near its end, the DNA agrees better with TRBJ2-7, so the J call may be wrong. Germline V gene lookup returns CDR1 SGHKS and CDR2 YYEKEE (reference sequence). CDR3 length equals 16 residues. The CDR3 nucleotides are TGTGCCAGCAGCCCTACAGGGGAAGTGTCCTACAATGAGCAGTACTTC. This encodes CASSPTGEVSYNEQYF.

The V gene is TRBV14, the J gene TRBJ1-4; D might be TRBD1 (6 bases). Per germline, CDR1 SGHDN and CDR2 FVKESK. V was cut by 4 bases and J by 8 bases, with 17 bases left in between. The CDR3 has 15 amino acids. Here the CDR3 reads CASSPLQGSGEKLFF. The CDR3 bases are TGTGCCAGCAGCCCCTTACAGGGAAGTGGGGAAAAACTGTTTTTT.

In the case of this clonotype: A much larger clone differs from this one at a single base, so this may be a read error. V is TRBV7-3 and J is TRBJ1-6; unclear D gene. The CDR3 covers 15 residues. Looked up from germline, CDR1 is SGHTA and CDR2 is FQGTGA. Here the CDR3 reads CASSAMTTPNSPPHF. CDR3 bases: TGTGCCAGCAGCGCAATGACAACTCCGAACTCACCCCCCCACTTT.

This clonotype was recorded at least ten times. The rearrangement joins TRBV10-3 to TRBJ2-7, with TRBD2 matching over 9 bases. Germline CDR1 is ENHRY and CDR2 is SYGVKD. CDR3 length: 19 residues. The junction had 18 bases not matched to a gene; V was cut back by 4 bases and J by 2 bases. The CDR3 here is CAISGSGLAGLPQPYEQYF. CDR3 in DNA: TGTGCCATCAGTGGGTCCGGGCTAGCGGGGCTCCCACAGCCCTACGAGCAGTACTTC.

This clonotype was detected many times. The chain couples TRBV5-6 to TRBJ1-1; tentatively, D is TRBD1 (6 bases). Trimming took off 4 bases at V and 2 bases at J, with 12 bases between the two ends. CDR1 and CDR2 (germline): SGHDT, YYEEEE. The CDR3 runs 14 residues. This chain's CDR3 is CASSLGQINTEAFF. The CDR3 bases are TGTGCCAGCAGCCTAGGACAGATTAACACTGAAGCTTTCTTT.

In this sample, this clonotype turned up once. This chain connects TRBV5-1 to TRBJ1-1; no definite D call. This CDR3 has 13 amino acids. Trimming shortened V by 0 bases and J by 7 bases, and 10 bases separated the two germline ends. CDR1 is SGHRS and CDR2 is YFSETQ in the germline V gene. The DNA for the CDR3 is TGCGCCAGCAGCTTGGCCTCCAATGTTGAAGCTTTCTTT. Translating gives CASSLASNVEAFF.

This clonotype appeared many times. The chain carries TRBV5-1 and TRBJ2-7; D may be TRBD2 (6 bases). V dropped 0 bases and J dropped 7 bases, with 20 bases sitting between them. The germline V gene encodes CDR1 SGHRS and CDR2 YFSETQ. This CDR3 contains 16 residues. Here the CDR3 DNA reads TGCGCCAGCAGCTTGGTTTTCGCGGGGCCTGAGGGGGAGCAGTACTTC. Encoded protein: CASSLVFAGPEGEQYF.

This clonotype was observed at least ten times. The CDR3 bases are TGTGCCAGCTCACCGAGTCCCGGTGCAGATACGCAGTATTTT. The encoded protein is CASSPSPGADTQYF. The V call is TRBV18, the J call TRBJ2-3; D call uncertain. Germline CDR1 is KGHSH and CDR2 is LQKENI. V shed 3 bases and J shed 4 bases, with 11 bases lying between them. The CDR3 consists of 14 residues.

In this sample, this clonotype turned up many times. The chain combines TRBV5-4 with TRBJ2-3; D is possibly TRBD2 (7 bases). Trimming took off 0 bases at V and 8 bases at J, with 19 bases between the two ends. The CDR3 covers 16 residues. Germline V gives CDR1 SGHNT, CDR2 YYREEE (reference sequence). This chain's CDR3 is CASSLVFGRGQLTQYF. CDR3 in DNA: TGTGCCAGCAGCTTGGTCTTCGGGCGGGGGCAGCTTACGCAGTATTTT.

This clonotype was counted between two and nine times. V is TRBV20-1 and J is TRBJ1-5; 7 positions agree with TRBD1. Losses at the gene ends were 0 bases for V and 4 bases for J; bases not matched to a gene: 6. Germline V gene lookup returns CDR1 DFQATT and CDR2 SNEGSKA (reference sequence). The CDR3 contains 15 residues. CDR3 residues: CSARDYRGLNQPQHF. The CDR3 DNA is TGCAGTGCTAGAGATTACAGGGGTTTGAATCAGCCCCAGCATTTT.

Comments on this clonotype: A much larger clone lies a single base off, so this may be a read error. The chain uses TRBV7-3 and TRBJ1-2; no definite D call. CDR3 size: 18 residues. The germline gives CDR1 SGHTA, CDR2 FQGTGA. The CDR3: CVSPYGGVGSLSNYGYTF. In nucleotides, the CDR3 is TGTGTCAGCCCGTATGGCGGGGTCGGCTCCTTATCTAACTATGGCTACACCTTC.